A single sample is the source of the 12 T cell receptor beta chains below, sequenced in a study of patients and donors after allogeneic stem cell transplantation. TCRdb reprocessed the RT-PCR reads with MiXCR, giving one entry per CDR3 protein. The sample lists about 960,000 distinct CDR3 sequences, more than 15% occurring once. Material: blood, either unsorted or a sorted T cell fraction (not recorded which). These receptor sequences come from a human donor who was either an allogeneic HSCT recipient or a stem cell or donor lymphocyte infusion donor (not recorded which). It is not recorded whose cells these are; they may come from a transplant donor.

There are many counts of this clonotype. This chain joins TRBV12-3 or TRBV12-4 and TRBJ2-1; 9 nucleotides align to TRBD1. V shed 4 bases and J 6 bases; nucleotides not matched to a gene: 7. This CDR3 spans 15 amino acids. The CDR3 bases are TGTGCCAGCAGTTCAGGGGGACAGGGCTTCAATGAGCAGTTCTTC. Translated: CASSSGGQGFNEQFF.

The gene calls are TRBV9 and TRBJ2-1; D is tentatively TRBD1 or TRBD2 (5 bases each). The CDR3 covers 16 residues. Trimming cost V 1 base and J 5 bases, with 16 bases left between them. Germline-derived CDR1 and CDR2 are SGDLS and YYNGEE. The CDR3, as DNA: TGTGCCAGCAGCGTACCTCCCACCTCGGGGCACAATGAGCAGTTCTTC. This codes for CASSVPPTSGHNEQFF.

This clonotype has more than one count but fewer than ten. The rearrangement links TRBV7-2 to TRBJ2-1; D ambiguous. Trimming took 6 bases from V and 2 from J, leaving 8 bases between them. CDR1 is SGHTA, CDR2 FQGNSA, per germline. The CDR3 contains 13 residues. CDR3 loop: CASRTFPYNEQFF. The CDR3 nucleotides are TGTGCCAGCAGAACTTTCCCCTACAATGAGCAGTTCTTC.

This clonotype has only a few counts. V gene TRBV12-3 or TRBV12-4 combines with J gene TRBJ1-1; a weak D match, TRBD1 (6 bases). This CDR3 is 13 amino acids long. The ends were cut back, 5 bases at V and 6 bases at J, with 13 bases in the middle. CDR3 nucleotide sequence: TGTGCCAGCAGTGCCCTAAACAGGGCTGAAGCTTTCTTT. Its translation: CASSALNRAEAFF.

This clonotype showed up just a few times. The CDR3 spells CASSTGVARTSPHF. In DNA, the CDR3 is TGTGCCAGCAGCACCGGGGTTGCGCGGACCTCTCCGCATTTT. This sequence joins TRBV12-3 or TRBV12-4 and TRBJ1-5; D is uncertain. CDR3 length: 14 amino acids. V lost 6 bases, J lost 15 bases, and 24 bases lay in between.

This clonotype was counted a few times. This sequence joins TRBV5-6 and TRBJ1-1; D gene ambiguous. CDR3 length: 12 amino acids. CDR1 SGHDT and CDR2 YYEEEE come from the germline V gene. V gave up 5 bases and J gave up 4 bases, with 9 bases separating them. The DNA for the CDR3 is TGTGCCAGCAGTACATGGAGCACTGAAGCTTTCTTT. Residues: CASSTWSTEAFF.

This clonotype was detected many times. The chain carries TRBV4-2 and TRBJ2-3; 12 bases fit TRBD2. CDR1 and CDR2 from the germline V gene are LGHNA and YNFKEQ. After removal of 2 bases from V and 4 bases from J, the junction contained 7 bases not matched to a gene. CDR3 length: 17 amino acids. The CDR3: CASSQNLLAGGADTQYF. CDR3 nucleotide sequence: TGTGCCAGCAGCCAAAACCTACTAGCGGGGGGAGCAGATACGCAGTATTTT.

The J gene is TRBJ2-1, the V gene TRBV5-1; the match to TRBD2 covers 14 bases. Germline loops: CDR1 SGHRS, CDR2 YFSETQ. J was trimmed by 4 bases and V by 2 bases; bases with no gene match: 8. CDR3 size: 18 residues. CDR3: CASSFPTSGGAKYNEQFF. CDR3 sequence (DNA): TGCGCCAGCAGCTTTCCGACTAGCGGGGGGGCCAAGTACAATGAGCAGTTCTTC.

This clonotype was detected only a few times. The V call is TRBV7-9, the J call TRBJ1-1; D unresolved. CDR3 length: 17 residues. CDR1 SEHNR and CDR2 FQNEAQ come from the germline V gene (reference sequence). V was cut by 5 bases and J by 1 base, with 20 bases left in between. The CDR3 bases are TGTGCCAGCAGCCCGACGCCGGGCAGCCTAACGAACACTGAAGCTTTCTTT. Protein: CASSPTPGSLTNTEAFF. Combining the CDR3 with reference TRBV7-9 and TRBJ1-1 gives the whole variable domain DTGVSQNPRHKITKRGQNVTFRCDPISEHNRLYWYRQTLGQGPEFLTYFQNEAQLEKSRLLSDRFSAERPKGSFSTLEIQRTEQGDSAMYLCASSPTPGSLTNTEAFFGQGTRLTVV.

The chain joins TRBV27 to TRBJ2-7; 9 nucleotides align to TRBD1. The CDR3 consists of 15 residues. In germline, CDR1 is MNHEY, CDR2 SMNVEV (reference sequence). V trimming: 5 bases; J trimming: 4 bases; junction bases outside the gene matches: 9. The CDR3 DNA is TGTGCCAGCAGTCCTGGGACAGGGCCGGCTTACGAGCAGTACTTC. Translating it yields CASSPGTGPAYEQYF.

This clonotype showed up just a few times. V and J are TRBV7-2 and TRBJ2-1; no definite D call. Deletions cut 1 base from V and 9 bases from J, with 13 bases between. The CDR3 runs to 14 residues. Germline V CDR1 and CDR2: SGHTA, FQGNSA. Written as DNA, the CDR3 is TGTGCCAGCAGCTTAGGATCCGCTTCAAGTGAGCAGTTCTTC. Protein: CASSLGSASSEQFF.

This sequence joins TRBV10-3 and TRBJ2-7; 9 positions match TRBD1. Germline V lookup: CDR1 ENHRY, CDR2 SYGVKD. V lost 10 bases to trimming and J lost 0 bases; unmatched junction nucleotides: 13. The CDR3 consists of 16 residues. CDR3 in amino acids: CATSTGGIIFSYEQYF. CDR3 DNA: TGTGCCACTAGTACAGGGGGCATCATCTTCTCCTACGAGCAGTACTTC.